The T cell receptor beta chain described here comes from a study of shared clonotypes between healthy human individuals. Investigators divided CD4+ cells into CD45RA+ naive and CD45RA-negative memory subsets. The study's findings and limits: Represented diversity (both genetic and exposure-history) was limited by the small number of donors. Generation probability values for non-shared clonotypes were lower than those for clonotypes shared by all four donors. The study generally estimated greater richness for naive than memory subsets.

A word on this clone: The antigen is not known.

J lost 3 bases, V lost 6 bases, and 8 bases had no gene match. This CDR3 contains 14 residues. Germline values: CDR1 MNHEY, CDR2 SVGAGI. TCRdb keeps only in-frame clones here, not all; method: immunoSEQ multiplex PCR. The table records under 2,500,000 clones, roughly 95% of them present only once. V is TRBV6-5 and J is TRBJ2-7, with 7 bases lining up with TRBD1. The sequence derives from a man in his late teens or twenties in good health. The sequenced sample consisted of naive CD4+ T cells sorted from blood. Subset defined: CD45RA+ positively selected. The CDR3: CASSLETGYYEQYF. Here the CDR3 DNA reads TGTGCCAGCAGCCTCGAGACAGGGTACTACGAGCAGTACTTC.